This is a list of T cell receptor beta chains from one sample in a study of blood T cell repertoires in COVID-19. Sequenced by immunoSEQ multiplex PCR; TCRdb stores in-frame clones only, minus some. Of 100,000 or so clones in the sample, 87% are singletons; the top ten hold approximately 10%. The specimen was peripheral blood. These receptors all stem from a woman in her 30s with acute or convalescent COVID-19. Each CDR3 is given with its conserved first and last residue. A D gene is named only where the DNA matches it firmly. Size is omitted from some rows. Given values are once, few, many or a class for expanded clones.

>TRBJ1-2|TRBD1|NA|TRBV27
CASSSPDRVGGYTF
TGTGCCAGCAGTTCCCCGGACAGGGTAGGCGGCTACACCTTC
>TRBJ2-1|TRBD1|NA|TRBV4-1
CASSPGQGSYNEQFF
TGCGCCAGCAGCCCCGGACAGGGTTCCTACAATGAGCAGTTCTTC
>TRBJ1-4|NA|many|TRBV5-1
CASSLVRGSEKLFF
TGCGCCAGCAGCTTGGTCAGGGGCTCCGAAAAACTGTTTTTT
>TRBJ1-1|TRBD1|few|TRBV5-4
CASSSPQGGNTEAFF
TGTGCCAGCAGCTCTCCTCAGGGGGGGAACACTGAAGCTTTCTTT
>TRBJ2-2|TRBD1|NA|TRBV5-1
CASSTGQGANTGELFF
TGCGCCAGCAGCACAGGACAGGGGGCGAACACCGGGGAGCTGTTTTTT
>TRBJ1-2|TRBD1|NA|TRBV6-5
CATNRGLNYGYTF
TGTGCCACCAACAGGGGTCTTAACTATGGCTACACCTTC
>TRBJ2-2|TRBD2|NA|TRBV11-2
CASSLGRGYTGELFF
TGTGCCAGCAGCTTAGGGCGGGGGTACACCGGGGAGCTGTTTTTT
>TRBJ2-7|NA|NA|TRBV23-1
CASSQSILHEQYF
TGCGCCAGCAGTCAATCGATACTCCACGAGCAGTACTTC
>TRBJ1-3|NA|NA|TRBV28
CASSSNIPFIGANIGNTIYF
TGTGCCAGCAGTTCCAATATCCCTTTTATAGGAGCTAATATTGGAAACACCATATATTTT
>TRBJ2-7|NA|NA|TRBV6-5
CASSYSMGGSYEQYF
TGTGCCAGCAGTTACTCGATGGGGGGCTCCTACGAGCAGTACTTC
>TRBJ2-5|NA|once|TRBV18
CASSPRSLRGISLWYF
TGTGCCAGCTCACCACGGAGTCTCCGGGGAATATCCTTGTGGTACTTC
>TRBJ1-1|NA|NA|TRBV5-1
CASSLEGLAEAFF
TGCGCCAGCAGCTTGGAGGGGCTTGCTGAAGCTTTCTTT
>TRBJ2-4|TRBD2|NA|TRBV28
CASSHLAGGVPGKNIQYF
TGTGCCAGCAGCCATCTAGCGGGGGGGGTCCCAGGCAAAAACATTCAGTACTTC
>TRBJ1-1|TRBD1|NA|TRBV2
CASSLLGQGSTEAFF
TGTGCCAGCAGCCTCCTAGGACAGGGAAGCACTGAAGCTTTCTTT
>TRBJ1-1|NA|NA|TRBV19
CASSFDRGTEAFF
TGTGCCAGTAGTTTTGATAGGGGCACTGAAGCTTTCTTT